This T cell receptor beta chain is from a study of shared clonotypes between healthy human individuals. Across the study: A donor's plate count was three for CD4 naive and three for CD4 memory; CD8 naive had two and CD8 memory one.

Sequencing was performed with immunoSEQ multiplex PCR; in TCRdb, only in-frame clones are kept and a portion is missing. This table holds more than 1 million clones, around 78% found once. The V gene's germline CDR1 is MGHRA and CDR2 YSYEKL. With V trimmed by 3 bases and J by 4 bases, 7 bases remained unmatched. CDR3 length equals 16 residues. This clone was observed once. The sample taken for sequencing was memory CD4+ T cells from PBMCs. Subset: CD45RA-negative fraction. The J gene is TRBJ2-1, the V gene TRBV4-1, with 9 nucleotides matching TRBD2. This sequence originates from a man younger than 30 in good health. Some clones in this sample may be carry-over from other donors' samples. CDR3 DNA: TGCGCCAGCAGCCAGCCCGGGACTAGCCTTTACAATGAGCAGTTCTTC. The encoded protein is CASSQPGTSLYNEQFF.